These T cell receptor beta chains were read from a single sample in a study of blood T cell repertoires in COVID-19. Profiling relied on immunoSEQ multiplex PCR, and the TCRdb table lists in-frame clones only, not all of them. The repertoire holds some 52,000 clones, with 80% to 90% as singletons. Sequences were obtained from peripheral blood. The receptors come from a man aged 50-59 years with acute or convalescent COVID-19. Both conserved end residues are part of each CDR3. The D gene is left open where the match is weak. Clone size appears in some rows only: once, few, many, or a class for an expanded clone.

clone_size j_call d_call v_call cdr3_nt cdr3_aa
NA TRBJ2-5 NA TRBV5-6 TGTGCCAGCACCTCCTTTATGGAGACCCAGTACTTC CASTSFMETQYF
NA TRBJ2-3 TRBD1 TRBV7-8 TGTGCCAGCAGCAACCGGGACAGGGGGCGTGCAGATACGCAGTATTTT CASSNRDRGRADTQYF
NA TRBJ1-4 TRBD1 TRBV2 TGTGCCAGCAGTGCCAGGACAGGGAGTGAAAAACTGTTTTTT CASSARTGSEKLFF
NA TRBJ2-7 TRBD1 TRBV30 TGTGCCACCGGGACAGGGGTGGGCAGCTCCTACGAGCAGTACTTC CATGTGVGSSYEQYF
NA TRBJ1-5 NA TRBV2 TGTGCCAGCAGTGAAGAGGCAGGGGATCAGCCCCAGCATTTT CASSEEAGDQPQHF
NA TRBJ1-5 NA TRBV5-5 TGTGCCAGCAGCTTGTTTGAGAGTAATCAGCCCCAGCATTTT CASSLFESNQPQHF
once TRBJ2-7 NA TRBV3-1/TRBV3-2 TGTGCCAGCAGCCAACTAGCGTGGGAGCAGTACTTC CASSQLAWEQYF
NA TRBJ1-2 TRBD1 TRBV12-3/TRBV12-4 TGTGCCAGCAGCCCCGACAGGGTGTACGGCTACACCTTC CASSPDRVYGYTF
NA TRBJ2-3 TRBD2 TRBV20-1 TGCAGTGCTAGTAAGACTAGCGGGAGCACAGATACGCAGTATTTT CSASKTSGSTDTQYF
few TRBJ2-1 TRBD2 TRBV7-3 TGTGCCAGCAGTCTAGCGGAAAACAATGAGCAGTTCTTC CASSLAENNEQFF
few TRBJ1-6 TRBD1 TRBV6-6 TGTGCCACCCACGATATGACAGGGAAGAATTCACCCCTCCACTTT CATHDMTGKNSPLHF
once TRBJ2-1 NA TRBV1 TGCACCAGCAGCCAAGATAATAGGGCGGGAGGCCCCTACAATGAGCAGTTCTTC CTSSQDNRAGGPYNEQFF
NA TRBJ2-1 NA TRBV9 TGTGCCAGCAGCGTTGGCAGGGGTTCCTACAATGAGCAGTTCTTC CASSVGRGSYNEQFF
NA TRBJ2-6 NA TRBV10-3 TGTGCCATCAACCCCTCCGGTCCCTCTGGGGCCAACGTCCTGACTTTC CAINPSGPSGANVLTF
NA TRBJ2-4 NA TRBV5-6 TGTGCCAGCAGCGTCAGATCAGCTCGGGGGGCCAAAAACATTCAGTACTTC CASSVRSARGAKNIQYF
NA TRBJ1-1 NA TRBV6-5 TGTGCCAGCACGTCAGAGGGCACTGAAGCTTTCTTT CASTSEGTEAFF
NA TRBJ2-5 NA TRBV3-1/TRBV3-2 TGTGCCAGCAGCCCGACTAGTTGGGAGACCCAGTACTTC CASSPTSWETQYF
NA TRBJ2-3 TRBD2 TRBV15 TGTGCCACCAGCAGAGTGGGACTAGCCGTTTCAGATACGCAGTATTTT CATSRVGLAVSDTQYF
NA TRBJ1-1 NA TRBV7-9 TGTGCCAGCAGCTTAACAGGTAACACTGAAGCTTTCTTT CASSLTGNTEAFF
once TRBJ2-5 NA TRBV19 TGTGCCAGTAGTATAGATCAAGGAGGTGGGGAGACCCAGTACTTC CASSIDQGGGETQYF
NA TRBJ1-2 NA TRBV15 TGTGCCACCAGCAGCTATCCGAAGACTGTCTATGGCTACACCTTC CATSSYPKTVYGYTF
NA TRBJ2-7 NA TRBV27 TGTGCCAGCAGTCCGACACCCGGGGATAGCTCCTACGAGCAGTACTTC CASSPTPGDSSYEQYF
NA TRBJ1-4 NA TRBV5-4 TGTGCCAGCAGCTTGGGATTCGGGGGGCCCACTAGGGAAAAACTGTTTTTT CASSLGFGGPTREKLFF
NA TRBJ2-3 TRBD2 TRBV5-1 TGCGCCAGCAGCGCCGGGACTAGCGGCCCTAGTACGCAGTATTTT CASSAGTSGPSTQYF
NA TRBJ1-1 NA TRBV11-3 TGTGCCAGCAGCTTAACCTTGGGCTCTGAAGCTTTCTTT CASSLTLGSEAFF
NA TRBJ2-2 NA TRBV7-3 TGTGCCAGCAGCCCTCCGGGACTTTCCGGGGAGCTGTTTTTT CASSPPGLSGELFF
NA TRBJ1-5 NA TRBV5-1 TGCGCCAGCAGTGCGGGGGACCTAAATCAGCCCCAGCATTTT CASSAGDLNQPQHF
NA TRBJ2-7 NA TRBV4-2 TGTGCCAGCAGCCAAGAAGTTGGACTCCCCTCCGAGCAGTACTTC CASSQEVGLPSEQYF
NA TRBJ1-1 TRBD1 TRBV19 TGTGCCAGTAGTAATCCCGGGACAGGGGATCTTGCTGAAGCTTTCTTT CASSNPGTGDLAEAFF